This is a list of T cell receptor beta chains from one sample in a study of memory CD4+ T cells and cytomegalovirus serostatus. Clones were read by immunoSEQ multiplex PCR, and TCRdb kept only the in-frame ones, dropping some. The sample lists about 67,000 clones; about 80% were seen once. Input material: memory CD4+ T cells from blood. Receptors were obtained from an adult in good health and CMV-seropositive. CDR3s include the opening cysteine and the closing phenylalanine or tryptophan. D genes are given only for firm matches.

>TRBV7-3|.
CASSYAATASTGELFF
>TRBV13|.
CASSLVFLSLGTYATDEQFF
>TRBV4-1|.
CASSQVRPGDSGNTIYF
>TRBV19|.
CASKQTVNTEAFF
>TRBV4-1|TRBD2
CASSQPTSGGTYEQYF
>TRBV6-4|.
CASSLRAPSGNTIYF
>TRBV7-7|TRBD2
CASSSRERETQYF
>TRBV6-1|TRBD2
CASSERGLMSGGGAESEQYF
>TRBV10-2|.
CASRGEFTGELFF
>TRBV7-2|TRBD1
CASSLQGARTEAFF
>TRBV5-6|.
CASSLGYEKLFF
>TRBV6-4|.
CASSMTENTGELFF
>TRBV27|.
CASSLPGDSPLHF
>TRBV29-1|TRBD2
CSVGTSGGAGYEQYF
>TRBV4-2|.
CASSRSGGYNEQFF
>TRBV19|TRBD1
CASRSGTGDGYTF
>TRBV7-8|TRBD1
CASSLLTQGATEAFF
>TRBV28|TRBD1
CASSLRGPNYGYTF
>TRBV6-5|TRBD2
CASSPAGSNEQFF
>TRBV6-1|.
CASHRDTAYNEQFF
>TRBV5-8|TRBD2
CASSFGGGIYEQYF
>TRBV6-5|.
CASSIGGNQPQHF
>TRBV10-1|.
CASRPRAHTQYF
>TRBV30|.
CAWSVRGLSKNIQYF
>TRBV28|.
CASSGPGAEGNQPQHF
>TRBV4-2|.
CASSQELGGGNEQYF
>TRBV7-9|.
CASSLGGRGVREQFF
>TRBV5-4|.
CASSRRQVQETQYF
>TRBV29-1|.
CSGALETYGYTF
>TRBV6-1|TRBD1
CASSDGQDGNTIYF
>TRBV29-1|.
CSVARGGDTEAFF
>TRBV28|.
CASSLLTAGRGYTF
>TRBV7-2|.
CASTSTGTGETQYF
>TRBV11-1|TRBD1
CASSLGTGGYEQYF
>TRBV5-1|.
CASSEGMETQYF
>TRBV9|TRBD1
CASSGQAGTGLEKLFF
>TRBV5-4|TRBD2
CASSLAVGGSSYEQYF
>TRBV29-1|.
CSVGRSTDTQYF
>TRBV5-5|.
CASSLQGSTYEQYF
>TRBV29-1|TRBD2
CSVEGGVAGNYEQYF
>TRBV27|.
CASSLGINGNTIYF
>TRBV7-9|TRBD2
CASSLLGPSGKADTQYF
>TRBV2|TRBD2
CASRGLAGYNEQFF
>TRBV11-1|.
CASSYDRGGYTF
>TRBV7-2|.
CASSPPSQETQYF
>TRBV5-1|.
CASSLNTGGGSEQYF
>TRBV5-6|.
CASSWGLDSNQPQHF
>TRBV7-2|.
CASRPSWDEQYF
>TRBV5-1|.
CASSLEGGGGNQPQHF
>TRBV2|.
CASSDSTRSYEQYF
>TRBV6-1|.
CASRVGVQETQYF
>TRBV10-3|TRBD1
CAISGAGQGAGEQFF
>TRBV11-2|.
CASSLWETTEAFF
>TRBV15|TRBD1
CATSRDRGGDYGYTF
>TRBV4-1|.
CASSQARDSWTAEFYGYTF
>TRBV14|.
CASSHLPLGTANEKLFF
>TRBV25-1|TRBD1
CASSGTGLGSPLHF